This T cell receptor beta chain is from a study of PD-L1 blockade in urothelial cancer. Study at large: About 85% of the roughly 29 patients were men whose urothelial cancer was bladder-origin. Across blood samples, T cells had a median count of about 140,000.

Time point denoted: pretreatment peripheral blood. Between 1 and 8 samples, pretreatment and on-treatment, were given by each patient. Germline V gene lookup returns CDR1 SGHNT and CDR2 YYREEE (reference sequence). The CDR3 sequence is 14 residues long. J gave up 5 bases and V 4 bases, and 6 bases lay outside the gene matches. Using immunoSEQ multiplex PCR, the repertoire was profiled, and TCRdb retains in-frame clones only, with some absent. The data show tens of thousands of clones, with 90% seen just once and 1.5% to 2% held by the top ten. The chain couples TRBV5-4 to TRBJ2-3; 8 bases align to TRBD2. The TCR originated in a man between 60 and 75 years old with urothelial cancer. Sequenced here: PBMCs, sampled around atezolizumab (anti-PD-L1) treatment. CDR3 in DNA: TGTGCCAGCAGCCCGACTAGCGATAAAGATACGCAGTATTTT. It codes for CASSPTSDKDTQYF.